The next 17 T cell receptor beta chains were all read from a single sample in a study of blood T cell repertoires in COVID-19. Generated by immunoSEQ multiplex PCR, the TCRdb table keeps only in-frame clones and is missing some. The repertoire holds 80,000 to 85,000 clones, with roughly 80% as singletons. Source material: peripheral blood. The origin of the receptors is a human donor in a cohort sampled during active COVID-19.

This chain joins TRBV18 and TRBJ2-7; a possible D gene is TRBD1 (6 bases). Trimming shortened V by 4 bases and J by 5 bases, and 15 bases separated the two germline ends. Germline CDR1 is KGHSH and CDR2 is LQKENI. This CDR3 region has 14 residues. DNA for the CDR3: TGTGCCAGCTCACGCGGACAGCCCCGGCACGAGCAGTACTTC. This encodes CASSRGQPRHEQYF.

The chain links TRBV12-3 or TRBV12-4 to TRBJ1-2, with 7 bases matching TRBD1. Trimming at V came to 3 bases and at J to 7 bases, leaving 5 bases not matched to a gene. CDR3 size: 13 residues. CDR3 in DNA: TGTGCCAGCAGTTTTATACAGGGGTTTGGCTACACCTTC. Its protein is CASSFIQGFGYTF.

The chain uses TRBV3-1 (or the pseudogene TRBV3-2) and TRBJ1-2, with 7 bases that match TRBD1. CDR1 is LGHDT and CDR2 is YNNKEL in the germline V gene (reference sequence). The V segment lost 4 bases and the J segment 4 bases; nucleotides outside the gene matches: 3. This CDR3 has 13 amino acids. CDR3 sequence: CASSLDRVYGYTF. The CDR3, as DNA: TGTGCCAGCAGCCTCGACAGGGTCTATGGCTACACCTTC.

This chain connects TRBV14 to TRBJ2-7; 10 bases match TRBD2. The CDR3 length is 15 residues. Germline CDR1 is SGHDN and CDR2 is FVKESK. V lost 6 bases and J lost 3; bases outside the gene matches: 8. The CDR3 region has the DNA TGTGCCAGCAGTCTTCTAGCGGGGGCCCTCTACGAGCAGTACTTC. The encoded protein is CASSLLAGALYEQYF.

This clone was seen only a few times. CDR3 in amino acids: CASSIIGQTFGNEQFF. In nucleotides, the CDR3 is TGTGCCAGTAGTATTATTGGACAGACCTTTGGGAATGAGCAGTTCTTC. The rearrangement joins TRBV19 to TRBJ2-1, with D perhaps TRBD1 (6 bases). Between the trimmed V and J ends, which lost 3 bases and 7 bases, there was a span of 19 bases. CDR3 length equals 16 residues. The germline V gene encodes CDR1 LNHDA and CDR2 SQIVND (reference sequence).

This clone was recorded a few times. The chain employs TRBV15 and TRBJ2-5, with 8 bases that match TRBD2. Germline V gives CDR1 LNHNV, CDR2 YYDKDF (reference sequence). The trim removed 5 bases at V and 5 bases at J, leaving 7 bases unmatched. CDR3 length equals 14 residues. The CDR3: CATSPRGGMETQYF. The CDR3 region has the DNA TGTGCCACCAGCCCTCGGGGGGGTATGGAGACCCAGTACTTC.

The V gene is TRBV24-1, the J gene TRBJ2-2; 9 nucleotides align to TRBD1. The V gene's germline CDR1 is KGHDR and CDR2 SFDVKD. With 7 bases clipped from V and 6 bases from J, the junction kept 2 bases outside the gene matches. There are 13 residues in the CDR3. The CDR3: CATRDRGAGELFF. DNA for the CDR3: TGTGCCACCAGGGACAGGGGCGCCGGGGAGCTGTTTTTT.

V is TRBV9 and J is TRBJ2-3; 9 bases map to TRBD2. The CDR3 spans 15 residues. CDR1 SGDLS and CDR2 YYNGEE come from the germline V gene. The V and J ends lost 3 bases and 5 bases, in that order; junction bases with no gene match: 7. CDR3 nucleotide sequence: TGTGCCAGCAGCGGGGTAGCGGGGGTGGGAGATACGCAGTATTTT. Residues: CASSGVAGVGDTQYF.

This rearrangement joins TRBV24-1 to TRBJ1-2; no firm D call. V dropped 0 bases and J dropped 8 bases, with 12 bases sitting between them. The CDR3 totals 14 residues. Germline CDR1 KGHDR, CDR2 SFDVKD. The CDR3 region has the DNA TGTGCCACCAGTGATTTGGCCGGGAATCGCGGCTACACCTTC. Its translation: CATSDLAGNRGYTF.

The chain joins TRBV28 to TRBJ2-3; 8 positions agree with TRBD2. V was pared by 7 bases and J by 5 bases, with 11 bases of the junction left unmatched. The CDR3 runs 15 residues. Germline CDR1 reads MDHEN; CDR2 reads SYDVKM. This CDR3 is CASTGNGGARDTQYF. The CDR3 nucleotides are TGTGCCAGCACGGGGAACGGGGGGGCTAGAGATACGCAGTATTTT.

In its sample, this clone was seen once. The rearrangement links TRBV11-3 to TRBJ1-1; D unresolved. Germline assignment: CDR1 SGHNT and CDR2 YENEEA. The CDR3 extends over 13 amino acids. Trimming pared 1 base from V and 3 bases from J, leaving 6 bases between. The CDR3 coding sequence is TGTGCCAGCAGCTTAGCCCAGGACACTGAAGCTTTCTTT. This translates into CASSLAQDTEAFF.

A single count supports this clone. The chain joins TRBV2 to TRBJ2-5, with 14 bases that match TRBD2. V was pared by 7 bases and J by 5 bases, with 6 bases of the junction left unmatched. Germline V lookup: CDR1 SNHLY, CDR2 FYNNEI. CDR3 size: 15 residues. CDR3 amino acids: CASKTRTSGGETQYF. CDR3 coding DNA: TGTGCCAGCAAAACGCGGACTAGCGGGGGGGAGACCCAGTACTTC.

J is TRBJ2-3 and V is TRBV5-1; 10 bases line up with TRBD2. After removal of 4 bases from V and 11 bases from J, the junction contained 16 bases not matched to a gene. This CDR3 is built from 16 residues. Germline loops: CDR1 SGHRS, CDR2 YFSETQ. The CDR3: CASSLLAGDLSGGQYF. CDR3 in DNA: TGCGCCAGCAGCCTCCTAGCGGGGGACCTATCAGGAGGGCAGTATTTT.

This clone was detected only once. The junction and the germline gene differ at one end; a read error may be behind it. This chain joins TRBV7-9 and TRBJ2-1, with 11 nucleotides matching TRBD2. Per the germline V gene, CDR1 is SEHNR and CDR2 is FQNEAQ (reference sequence). There are 14 residues in the CDR3. The CDR3 sequence is CASSLAGLAGRQFF. In nucleotides, the CDR3 is TGTGCCAGCAGCCTAGCCGGACTAGCGGGCCGGCAGTTCTTC.

The rearrangement joins TRBV20-1 to TRBJ1-1, with a weak D call TRBD1 (5 bases). The length of the CDR3 is 14 residues. CDR1 is DFQATT and CDR2 is SNEGSKA in the germline V gene (reference sequence). Trimming shortened V by 3 bases and J by 0 bases, and 11 bases separated the two germline ends. The CDR3, as DNA: TGCAGTGCTAGTAAGGGGCCTCTGAACACTGAAGCTTTCTTT. Translation gives CSASKGPLNTEAFF.

Here the CDR3 DNA reads TGTGCCAGCAGCCGACAGGTGCAAGAGACCCAGTACTTC. This encodes CASSRQVQETQYF. The V gene is TRBV7-2, the J gene TRBJ2-5, with a tentative D call TRBD1 (6 bases). The CDR3 is made up of 13 amino acids. Germline CDR1 is SGHTA and CDR2 is FQGNSA. V was pared by 5 bases and J by 2 bases, with 9 bases between.

V and J are TRBV13 and TRBJ2-1; the match to TRBD2 covers 15 bases. The germline V gene encodes CDR1 PRHDT and CDR2 FYEKMQ (reference sequence). V shed 2 bases, J shed 15 bases, and the junction held 8 bases outside the gene matches. This CDR3 comprises 15 residues. Written as DNA, the CDR3 is TGTGCCAGCAGCTTAAAGGGACTAGCGGGGGGCTCTCCGTTCTTC. Translated, it gives CASSLKGLAGGSPFF.